Below, 13 T cell receptor beta chains from the same sample are listed, as sequenced in a study of vaccination effects on CD4 cells after COVID-19. Measured with immunoSEQ multiplex PCR; TCRdb has only the in-frame clones, and not every one. The sample has about 25,000 clones, 65% to 80% seen once; the top ten hold approximately 11%. No antigen has been assigned to these receptors. When 10 to 11 days of culture had elapsed, CD4+ T cells were isolated. This specimen was CD4+ T cells from PBMCs cultured without peptide, taken before COVID-19 vaccination. Receptors originate from a human donor who received a COVID-19 vaccine.

A single count supports this clone. CDR3 bases: TGTGCCAGCAGCAAGGGGCCACCAGGGTCCCGTAGCACAGATACGCAGTATTTT. It encodes CASSKGPPGSRSTDTQYF. The chain recombines TRBV5-6 with TRBJ2-3, with D perhaps matching TRBD1 (5 bases). Trimming took 4 bases from V and 0 from J, leaving 21 bases between them. The CDR3 runs 18 residues. Looked up from germline, CDR1 is SGHDT and CDR2 is YYEEEE.

The J gene is TRBJ1-3, the V gene TRBV4-3; D ambiguous. There are 13 residues in the CDR3. The germline V gene encodes CDR1 LGHNA and CDR2 YSLEER. Trimming cost V 3 bases and J 3 bases, with 6 bases left between them. CDR3 DNA sequence: TGCGCCAGCAGCCAGGGCTTTGGAAACACCATATATTTT. It codes for CASSQGFGNTIYF.

This clone has only one observation. The V gene is TRBV6-4, the J gene TRBJ2-6; D tentatively fits TRBD1 or TRBD2 (5 bases each). V was trimmed by 0 bases and J by 2 bases, leaving 5 bases between them. In germline, CDR1 is MRHNA, CDR2 SNTAGT. The CDR3 spans 15 residues. CDR3 in amino acids: CASSDSGAGANVLTF. CDR3 DNA sequence: TGTGCCAGCAGTGACTCGGGGGCTGGGGCCAACGTCCTGACTTTC.

The chain has TRBV3-1 (or the pseudogene TRBV3-2) and TRBJ1-2, with D unresolved. The germline V and J ends were trimmed by 6 bases and 8 bases, with 13 bases remaining between them. The CDR3 has 12 residues. Germline loops: CDR1 LGHDT, CDR2 YNNKEL (reference sequence). The CDR3 nucleotides read TGTGCCAGCAGTCTCCCCTCGGGCGGCTACACCTTC. This translates into CASSLPSGGYTF.

This clone was counted between two and nine times. The V gene is TRBV30, the J gene TRBJ1-6; possibly TRBD1 for D (6 bases). Trimming stripped 7 bases from V and 8 bases from J, with 18 bases between. Germline loops: CDR1 GTSNPN, CDR2 SVGIG (reference sequence). The CDR3 has 14 amino acids. The CDR3 DNA reads as TGTGCCTTTGGGGGACAACGGCCCTATTCACCCCTCCACTTT. Protein sequence: CAFGGQRPYSPLHF.

The V call is TRBV3-1 (or the pseudogene TRBV3-2), the J call TRBJ2-3, with a tentative D call TRBD1 (6 bases). With 0 bases removed from V and 3 bases from J, the gap between germline ends came to 10 bases. Germline assignment: CDR1 LGHDT and CDR2 YNNKEL (reference sequence). CDR3 size: 15 residues. Written as DNA, the CDR3 is TGTGCCAGCAGCCAAGATAGGGGGTTGACAGATACGCAGTATTTT. Translating gives CASSQDRGLTDTQYF.

J is TRBJ2-2 and V is TRBV9, with 8 nucleotides matching TRBD2. The CDR3 is made up of 17 amino acids. Germline CDR1 SGDLS, CDR2 YYNGEE. With 3 bases clipped from V and 4 bases from J, the junction kept 11 bases outside the gene matches. The DNA of the CDR3 is TGTGCCAGCAGCGCAACCTCCCGGGGGGGAGTCACCGGGGAGCTGTTTTTT. Translating it yields CASSATSRGGVTGELFF.

This clone has just a few counts. The gene calls are TRBV10-3 and TRBJ1-5; D perhaps matches TRBD1 (5 bases). There are 18 residues in the CDR3. Germline CDR1 is ENHRY and CDR2 is SYGVKD. With 2 bases removed from V and 0 bases from J, the gap between germline ends came to 17 bases. The CDR3 DNA is TGTGCCATCAGTGAGAGGGGCTGGACTAGACATAGCAATCAGCCCCAGCATTTT. Amino acids: CAISERGWTRHSNQPQHF.

The genes are TRBV5-1 and TRBJ2-5; unclear D gene. This CDR3 is built from 14 residues. Germline CDR1 reads SGHRS; CDR2 reads YFSETQ. Trimming cost V 1 base and J 3 bases, with 10 bases left between them. CDR3 nucleotides: TGCGCCAGCAGCTTGTGGCATACCAAAGAGACCCAGTACTTC. Its protein is CASSLWHTKETQYF.

The chain employs TRBV6-5 and TRBJ2-7; D not certain. Germline values: CDR1 MNHEY, CDR2 SVGAGI. The V end was cut by 0 bases, the J end by 4 bases, with 13 bases between. The CDR3 is 15 residues long. The CDR3 reads CASSYSTVPTYEQYF. For the CDR3, the DNA is TGTGCCAGCAGTTACTCGACGGTTCCGACTTACGAGCAGTACTTC.

The chain is built from TRBV28 and TRBJ1-1; no clear D gene. The germline V gene has CDR1 MDHEN and CDR2 SYDVKM. The CDR3 has 14 residues. The V gene lost 7 bases and the J gene lost 0 bases, with 12 bases spanning the gap. As DNA, the CDR3 is TGTGCCAGCAAAGGAGCCTCAATGAACACTGAAGCTTTCTTT. It codes for CASKGASMNTEAFF.

The chain's CDR3 is CASTQGENTEAFF. Here the CDR3 DNA reads TGTGCCAGCACCCAAGGGGAGAACACTGAAGCTTTCTTT. The V gene is TRBV2, the J gene TRBJ1-1; perhaps TRBD1 as D (5 bases). The CDR3 contains 13 residues. The V end was cut by 7 bases, the J end by 1 base, with 10 bases between. CDR1 is SNHLY, CDR2 FYNNEI, per germline.

This chain connects TRBV7-9 to TRBJ1-2, with 7 bases aligning to TRBD1. Germline assignment: CDR1 SEHNR and CDR2 FQNEAQ (reference sequence). The V gene end was trimmed by 3 bases and the J gene end by 8 bases; junction bases not matched to a gene: 6. This CDR3 spans 13 amino acids. This chain's CDR3 is CASSLAGQFGYTF. CDR3 in DNA: TGTGCCAGCAGCTTGGCGGGACAGTTCGGCTACACCTTC.